A selection of T cell receptor beta chains follows, all from one sample in a study of beta chain features in type 1 diabetes. Repertoires were generated with immunoSEQ multiplex PCR, while TCRdb's copy carries only in-frame clones and drops some. The repertoire holds roughly 45,000 clones, roughly 50% seen once, with more than 0.2% in the top ten. The specimen sequenced was stem cell memory CD4+ T cells from blood. All receptors derive from a woman aged 25 to 39 in good health. The CDR3 runs from the conserved cysteine through the conserved F or W. A D gene is named only where the DNA matches it firmly. Not all rows give a size; the values are once, few, many and, for expanded clones, a class.

J gene,V gene,D gene,clone size,CDR3 protein,CDR3 DNA
TRBJ2-2,TRBV6-1,TRBD2,-,CASSDFSGSTTGELFF,TGTGCCAGCAGTGACTTTAGCGGGAGCACCACCGGGGAGCTGTTTTTT
TRBJ2-5,TRBV19,TRBD2,few,CASSTLTSGSPGETQYF,TGTGCCAGTAGTACTCTGACTAGCGGGAGCCCCGGGGAGACCCAGTACTTC
TRBJ2-3,TRBV7-9,TRBD2,-,CASSPLLAGGSNTQYF,TGTGCCAGCAGCCCATTACTAGCGGGAGGCTCAAATACGCAGTATTTT
TRBJ2-7,TRBV28,-,-,CASSSPGHPKSSYEQYF,TGTGCCAGCAGTTCCCCGGGACACCCAAAGAGCTCCTACGAGCAGTACTTC
TRBJ2-3,TRBV6-5,-,-,CASSYSPWPTDTQYF,TGTGCCAGCAGTTACTCTCCCTGGCCCACAGATACGCAGTATTTT
TRBJ2-2,TRBV19,TRBD2,-,CASSIDLSGRRTGELFF,TGTGCCAGTAGTATAGATCTCAGCGGGAGGCGGACCGGGGAGCTGTTTTTT
TRBJ2-7,TRBV5-1,TRBD2,-,CASRPRGAGLAGGSLYEQYF,TGCGCCAGCAGGCCCCGAGGGGCCGGACTAGCGGGAGGAAGTTTATACGAGCAGTACTTC
TRBJ2-3,TRBV7-2,-,-,CASSLTGMRDTQYF,TGTGCCAGCAGCTTAACGGGTATGAGAGATACGCAGTATTTT
TRBJ2-1,TRBV6-5,-,few,CASTSPFYNEQFF,TGTGCCAGTACTAGCCCTTTTTACAATGAGCAGTTCTTC
TRBJ2-5,TRBV18,TRBD2,few,CASSPGLDQETQYF,TGTGCCAGCTCACCGGGACTAGACCAAGAGACCCAGTACTTC
TRBJ2-2,TRBV28,-,-,CASSNRFANTGELFF,TGTGCCAGCAGCAACAGGTTCGCGAACACCGGGGAGCTGTTTTTT
TRBJ2-5,TRBV7-2,-,-,CASSLPPLQETQYF,TGTGCCAGCAGCTTACCCCCTCTCCAAGAGACCCAGTACTTC
TRBJ2-7,TRBV28,TRBD1,-,CASSGSPGQDAYEQYF,TGTGCCAGCAGTGGATCCCCGGGACAGGACGCCTACGAGCAGTACTTC
TRBJ1-1,TRBV15,-,-,CATSRDHLLDGLRTEAFF,TGTGCCACCAGCAGAGATCATCTGTTGGACGGACTGCGTACTGAAGCTTTCTTT
TRBJ1-3,TRBV7-2,-,few,CASSPVNTIYF,TGTGCCAGCAGCCCTGTAAACACCATATATTTT
TRBJ2-7,TRBV19,TRBD1,-,CASSIGGTVSYEQYF,TGTGCCAGTAGTATAGGAGGGACAGTCAGCTACGAGCAGTACTTC
TRBJ2-1,TRBV10-3,-,-,CAISEEVAINEQFF,TGTGCCATCAGTGAGGAGGTGGCCATAAATGAGCAGTTCTTC
TRBJ2-5,TRBV30,TRBD2,-,CAWSLAGGLSPQETQYF,TGTGCCTGGAGTCTAGCGGGAGGGCTTTCCCCACAAGAGACCCAGTACTTC
TRBJ1-5,TRBV30,-,-,CAWSVQEGVGQPQHF,TGTGCCTGGAGTGTACAAGAGGGAGTGGGTCAGCCCCAGCATTTT
TRBJ2-1,TRBV9,TRBD2,-,CASSRTSAAGGNEQFF,TGTGCCAGCAGCAGGACTAGCGCGGCAGGGGGAAATGAGCAGTTCTTC
TRBJ2-3,TRBV30,-,-,CAWSPYLLGGPADTQYF,TGTGCCTGGAGTCCATATCTTTTGGGGGGGCCCGCAGATACGCAGTATTTT
TRBJ2-7,TRBV29-1,TRBD2,-,CSVEIAGGHEQYF,TGCAGCGTTGAAATAGCGGGAGGTCACGAGCAGTACTTC
TRBJ2-5,TRBV28,TRBD2,-,CAGREAGAGETQYF,TGTGCCGGGCGCGAAGCGGGAGCGGGAGAGACCCAGTACTTC
TRBJ2-1,TRBV4-2,TRBD2,-,CASSKVYSGYEYNEQFF,TGTGCCAGCAGCAAAGTTTATAGCGGGTACGAATACAATGAGCAGTTCTTC
TRBJ2-1,TRBV11-3,TRBD2,-,CASSPSGRYYNEQFF,TGTGCCAGCAGCCCAAGCGGGAGGTACTACAATGAGCAGTTCTTC
TRBJ2-7,TRBV7-2,TRBD2,-,CASSWSPSGSYEQYF,TGTGCCAGCAGCTGGTCCCCTAGCGGGAGTTACGAGCAGTACTTC
TRBJ2-6,TRBV6-1,TRBD1,few,CASTRGPSGANVLTF,TGTGCCAGCACCAGGGGGCCTTCTGGGGCCAACGTCCTGACTTTC
TRBJ2-1,TRBV30,TRBD2,few,CAWTGRADNEQFF,TGTGCCTGGACCGGGAGGGCCGACAATGAGCAGTTCTTC
TRBJ1-1,TRBV6-5,TRBD1,few,CASVRDRVNTEAFF,TGTGCCAGCGTGCGGGACAGGGTTAACACTGAAGCTTTCTTT
TRBJ2-5,TRBV5-1,-,-,CASSQIRGQETQYF,TGCGCCAGCAGCCAAATTCGGGGACAAGAGACCCAGTACTTC
TRBJ2-2,TRBV28,TRBD1,few,CASSTGTGYTGELFF,TGTGCCAGCAGTACCGGGACAGGGTACACCGGGGAGCTGTTTTTT
TRBJ2-1,TRBV7-3,-,-,CASSLTSSGVRQFF,TGTGCCAGCAGCTTAACTAGCTCGGGTGTTCGGCAGTTCTTC
TRBJ2-7,TRBV19,TRBD2,-,CASSMERDYEQYF,TGTGCCAGTAGTATGGAGCGGGATTACGAGCAGTACTTC